This T cell receptor (beta chain) derives from a study of graft-versus-host responses after intestinal transplantation. As for the study in general: Recipients received multivisceral, liver-intestinal, or isolated intestinal transplants. Anti-thymocyte globulin induction preceded 2 to 4 years of tacrolimus and steroid maintenance in all recipients.

The germline V and J ends were trimmed by 1 base and 3 bases, with 16 bases remaining between them. CDR1 and CDR2 from the germline V gene are SGHAT and FQNNGV. The length of the CDR3 is 17 residues. With respect to this clone: Antigen unknown.

General observations from the study: Analysis identified GvH clones in recipient marrow, with some appearing first in ileum or blood.

The protocol was immunoSEQ multiplex PCR, while the TCRdb copy is restricted to in-frame clones and leaves out a portion. The sample shows about 14,000 clones, 77% of them seen only once. Intraepithelial and lamina propria lymphocytes were isolated from graft specimens. The TCR was taken from a human patient who received an intestinal transplant, so some T cells may come from the graft donor. V usage is TRBV11-2 and J usage is TRBJ1-3; D is unresolved. The sample in question was ileum tissue, obtained 27 days after intestinal transplant. In DNA form, the CDR3 reads TGTGCCAGCAGCTTAGTACTGGCCGGGTTCGGTGGAAACACCATATATTTT. Its translation is CASSLVLAGFGGNTIYF.